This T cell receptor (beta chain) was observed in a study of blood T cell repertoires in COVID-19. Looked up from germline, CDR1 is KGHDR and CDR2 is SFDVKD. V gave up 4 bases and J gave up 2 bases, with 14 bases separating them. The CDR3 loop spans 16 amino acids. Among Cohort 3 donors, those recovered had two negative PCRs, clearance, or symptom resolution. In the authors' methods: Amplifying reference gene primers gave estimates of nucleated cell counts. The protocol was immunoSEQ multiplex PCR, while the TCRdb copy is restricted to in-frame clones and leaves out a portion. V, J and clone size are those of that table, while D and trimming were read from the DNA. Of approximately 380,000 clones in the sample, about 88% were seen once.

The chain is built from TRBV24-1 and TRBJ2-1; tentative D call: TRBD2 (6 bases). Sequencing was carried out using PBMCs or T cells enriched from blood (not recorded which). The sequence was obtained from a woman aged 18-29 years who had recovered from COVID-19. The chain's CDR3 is CATSESAGRTYNEQFF. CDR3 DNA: TGTGCCACCAGTGAATCTGCGGGGAGAACCTACAATGAGCAGTTCTTC.